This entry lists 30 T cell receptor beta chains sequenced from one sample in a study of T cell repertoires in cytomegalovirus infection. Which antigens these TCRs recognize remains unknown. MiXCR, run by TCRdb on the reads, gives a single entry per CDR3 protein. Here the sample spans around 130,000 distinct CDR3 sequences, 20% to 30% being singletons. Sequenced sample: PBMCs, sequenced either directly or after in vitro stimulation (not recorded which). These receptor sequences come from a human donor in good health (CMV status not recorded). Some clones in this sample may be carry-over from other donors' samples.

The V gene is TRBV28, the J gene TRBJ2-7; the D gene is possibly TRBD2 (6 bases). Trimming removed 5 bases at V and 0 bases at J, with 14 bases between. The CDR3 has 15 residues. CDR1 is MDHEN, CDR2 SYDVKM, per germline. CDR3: CASSPAAAGSYEQYF. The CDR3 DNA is TGTGCCAGCAGTCCCGCGGCAGCGGGCTCCTACGAGCAGTACTTC.

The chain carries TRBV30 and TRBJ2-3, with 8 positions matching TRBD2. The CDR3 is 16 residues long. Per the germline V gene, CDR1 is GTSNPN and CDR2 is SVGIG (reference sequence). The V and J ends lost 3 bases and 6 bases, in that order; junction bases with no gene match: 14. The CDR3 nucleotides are TGTGCCTGGAGCCCAGGAAGGGTTAGCGGGACGGATACGCAGTATTTT. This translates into CAWSPGRVSGTDTQYF.

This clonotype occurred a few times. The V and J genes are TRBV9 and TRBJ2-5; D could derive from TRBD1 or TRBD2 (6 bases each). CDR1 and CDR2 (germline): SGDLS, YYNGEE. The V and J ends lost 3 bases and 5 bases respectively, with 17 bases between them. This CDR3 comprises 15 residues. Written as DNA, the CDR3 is TGTGCCAGCAGCGAGGAGGGGGACCTCCGGGAGACCCAGTACTTC. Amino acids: CASSEEGDLRETQYF.

The CDR3 reads CASSLVSDYNSPLHF. The CDR3 region has the DNA TGTGCCAGCAGCTTAGTGTCAGATTATAATTCACCCCTCCACTTT. The rearrangement links TRBV7-8 to TRBJ1-6; D uncertain. Germline CDR1 SGHVS, CDR2 FQNEAQ. The CDR3 consists of 15 residues. V was cut by 1 base and J by 4 bases, with 8 bases left in between.

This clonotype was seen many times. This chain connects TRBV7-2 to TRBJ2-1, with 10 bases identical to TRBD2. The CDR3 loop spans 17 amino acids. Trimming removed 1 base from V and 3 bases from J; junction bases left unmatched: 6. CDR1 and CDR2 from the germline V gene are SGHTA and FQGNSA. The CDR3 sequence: CASSLVWTSGHYNEQFF. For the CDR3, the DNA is TGTGCCAGCAGCTTAGTATGGACTAGCGGCCACTACAATGAGCAGTTCTTC.

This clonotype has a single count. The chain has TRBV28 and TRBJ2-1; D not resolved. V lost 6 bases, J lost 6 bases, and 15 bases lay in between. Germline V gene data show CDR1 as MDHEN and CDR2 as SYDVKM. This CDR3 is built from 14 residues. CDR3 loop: CASSEVLGINEQFF. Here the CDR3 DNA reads TGTGCCAGCAGCGAAGTATTGGGTATCAATGAGCAGTTCTTC.

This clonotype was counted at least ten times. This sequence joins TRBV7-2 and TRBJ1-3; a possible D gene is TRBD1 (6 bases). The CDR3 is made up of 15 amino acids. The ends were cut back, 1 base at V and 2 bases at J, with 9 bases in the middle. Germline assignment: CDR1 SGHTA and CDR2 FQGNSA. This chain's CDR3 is CASSLDGGPGNTIYF. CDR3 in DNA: TGTGCCAGCAGCTTAGATGGGGGCCCTGGAAACACCATATATTTT.

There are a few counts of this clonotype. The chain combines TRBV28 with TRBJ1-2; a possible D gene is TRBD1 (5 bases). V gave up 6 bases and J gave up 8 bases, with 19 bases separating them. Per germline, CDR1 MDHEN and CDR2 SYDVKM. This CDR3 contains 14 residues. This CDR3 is CASRQEGPQRGYTF. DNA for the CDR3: TGTGCCAGCAGACAGGAGGGACCCCAGAGGGGCTACACCTTC.

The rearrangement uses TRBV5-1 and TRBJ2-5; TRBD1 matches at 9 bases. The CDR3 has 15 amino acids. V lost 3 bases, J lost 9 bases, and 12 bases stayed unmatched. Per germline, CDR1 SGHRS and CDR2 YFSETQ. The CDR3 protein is CASSSEQGAAMAQYF. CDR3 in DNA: TGCGCCAGCAGCTCGGAACAGGGGGCGGCTATGGCCCAGTACTTC.

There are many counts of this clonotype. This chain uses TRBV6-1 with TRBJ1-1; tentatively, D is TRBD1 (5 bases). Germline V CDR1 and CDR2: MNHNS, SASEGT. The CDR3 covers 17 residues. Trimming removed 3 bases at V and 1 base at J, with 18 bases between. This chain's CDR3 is CASSDSERDPPNTEAFF. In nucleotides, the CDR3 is TGTGCCAGCAGTGACTCCGAGAGGGACCCCCCGAACACTGAAGCTTTCTTT.

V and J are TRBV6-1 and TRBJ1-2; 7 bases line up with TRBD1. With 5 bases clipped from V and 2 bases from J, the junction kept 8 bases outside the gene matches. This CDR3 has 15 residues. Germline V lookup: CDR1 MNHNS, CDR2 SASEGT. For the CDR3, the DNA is TGTGCCAGCAGTAAGACAGGGATACCCAACTATGGCTACACCTTC. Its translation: CASSKTGIPNYGYTF.

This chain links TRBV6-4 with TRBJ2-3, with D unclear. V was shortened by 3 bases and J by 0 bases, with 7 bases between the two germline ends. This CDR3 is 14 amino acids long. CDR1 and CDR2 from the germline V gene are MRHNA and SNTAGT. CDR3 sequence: CASSEGSSTDTQYF. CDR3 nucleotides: TGTGCCAGCAGTGAAGGTAGCAGCACAGATACGCAGTATTTT.

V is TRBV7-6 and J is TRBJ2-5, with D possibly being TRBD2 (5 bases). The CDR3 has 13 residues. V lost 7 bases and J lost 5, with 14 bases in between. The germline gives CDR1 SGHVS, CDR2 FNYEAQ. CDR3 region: CASNPGFGETQYF. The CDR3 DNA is TGTGCCAGCAACCCGGGGTTTGGGGAGACCCAGTACTTC.

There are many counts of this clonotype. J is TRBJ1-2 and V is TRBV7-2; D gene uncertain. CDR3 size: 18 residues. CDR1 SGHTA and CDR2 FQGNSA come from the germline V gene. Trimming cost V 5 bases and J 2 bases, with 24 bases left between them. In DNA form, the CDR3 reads TGTGCCAGCAGCGGAAGCGTACGGAGCTTGGACGGAAACTATGGCTACACCTTC. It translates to CASSGSVRSLDGNYGYTF. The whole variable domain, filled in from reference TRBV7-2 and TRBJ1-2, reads GAGVSQSPSNKVTEKGKDVELRCDPISGHTALYWYRQSLGQGLEFLIYFQGNSAPDKSGLPSDRFSAERTGGSVSTLTIQRTQQEDSAVYLCASSGSVRSLDGNYGYTFGSGTRLTVV.

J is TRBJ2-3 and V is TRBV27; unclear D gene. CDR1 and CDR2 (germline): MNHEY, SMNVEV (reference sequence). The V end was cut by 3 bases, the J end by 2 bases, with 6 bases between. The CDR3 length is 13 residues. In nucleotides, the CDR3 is TGTGCCAGCAGTTTCTCATACACAGATACGCAGTATTTT. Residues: CASSFSYTDTQYF.

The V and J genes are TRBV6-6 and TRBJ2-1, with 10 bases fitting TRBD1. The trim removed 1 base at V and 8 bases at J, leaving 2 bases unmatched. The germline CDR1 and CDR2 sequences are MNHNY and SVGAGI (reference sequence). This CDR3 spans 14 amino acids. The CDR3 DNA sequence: TGTGCCAGCAGTTACTTTGGGACAGGGGATGAGCAGTTCTTC. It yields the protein CASSYFGTGDEQFF.

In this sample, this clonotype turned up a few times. This CDR3 is CASSLDSGETQYF. Written as DNA, the CDR3 is TGTGCCAGCAGCTTAGACTCAGGAGAGACCCAGTACTTC. The V and J genes are TRBV7-2 and TRBJ2-5; no clear D. From germline, CDR1 is SGHTA and CDR2 FQGNSA. CDR3 length: 13 amino acids. Trimming stripped 1 base from V and 4 bases from J, with 7 bases between.

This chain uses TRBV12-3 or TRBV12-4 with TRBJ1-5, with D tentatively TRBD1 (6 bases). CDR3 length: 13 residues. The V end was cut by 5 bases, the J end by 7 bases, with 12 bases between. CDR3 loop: CASSRTVRQPQHF. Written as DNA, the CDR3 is TGTGCCAGCAGTAGGACAGTCAGGCAGCCCCAGCATTTT.

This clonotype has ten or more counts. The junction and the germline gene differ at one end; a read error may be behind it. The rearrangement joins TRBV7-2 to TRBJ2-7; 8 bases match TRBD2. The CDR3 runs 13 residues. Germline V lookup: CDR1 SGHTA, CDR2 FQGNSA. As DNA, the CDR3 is TGTGCCAGCAGCCTAGCGGGTGCCTACGAGCAGTACTTC. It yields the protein CASSLAGAYEQYF.

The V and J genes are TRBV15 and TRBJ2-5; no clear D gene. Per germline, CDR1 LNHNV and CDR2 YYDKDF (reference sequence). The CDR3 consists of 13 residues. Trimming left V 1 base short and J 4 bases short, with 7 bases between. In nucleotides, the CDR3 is TGTGCCACCAGCAGAGGGGTAATAGAGACCCAGTACTTC. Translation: CATSRGVIETQYF.

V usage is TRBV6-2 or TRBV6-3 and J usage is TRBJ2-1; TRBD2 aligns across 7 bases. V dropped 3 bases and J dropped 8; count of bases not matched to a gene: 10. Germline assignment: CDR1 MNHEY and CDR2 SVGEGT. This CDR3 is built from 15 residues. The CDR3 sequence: CASSYLGREFDEQFF. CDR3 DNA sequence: TGTGCCAGCAGTTATTTGGGGCGGGAGTTCGATGAGCAGTTCTTC.

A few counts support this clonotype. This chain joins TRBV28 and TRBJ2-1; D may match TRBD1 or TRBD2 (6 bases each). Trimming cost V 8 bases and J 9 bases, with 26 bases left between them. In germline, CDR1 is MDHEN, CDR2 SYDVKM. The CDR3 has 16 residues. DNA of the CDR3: TGTGCCAGCGCCGAGGGGGGTCAGCTACGGGGGTTTGAGCAGTTCTTC. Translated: CASAEGGQLRGFEQFF.

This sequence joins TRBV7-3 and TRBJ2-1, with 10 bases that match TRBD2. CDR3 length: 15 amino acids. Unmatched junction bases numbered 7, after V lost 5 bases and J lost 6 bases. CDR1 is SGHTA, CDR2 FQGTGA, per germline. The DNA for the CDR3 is TGTGCCAGCAGCGCAGGGACTAGCGCTACCAATGAGCAGTTCTTC. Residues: CASSAGTSATNEQFF. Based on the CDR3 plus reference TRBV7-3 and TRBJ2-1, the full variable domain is GAGVSQTPSNKVTEKGKYVELRCDPISGHTALYWYRQSLGQGPEFLIYFQGTGAADDSGLPNDRFFAVRPEGSVSTLKIQRTERGDSAVYLCASSAGTSATNEQFFGPGTRLTVL.

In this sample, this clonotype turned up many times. The CDR3 here is CASSEGRGRRETQYF. The CDR3 coding sequence is TGTGCCAGCAGTGAAGGCAGGGGAAGAAGAGAGACCCAGTACTTC. The chain joins TRBV2 to TRBJ2-5; D possibly corresponds to TRBD1 (6 bases). The CDR3 spans 15 residues. V was shortened by 1 base and J by 4 bases, with 13 bases between the two germline ends. CDR1 is SNHLY, CDR2 FYNNEI, per germline.

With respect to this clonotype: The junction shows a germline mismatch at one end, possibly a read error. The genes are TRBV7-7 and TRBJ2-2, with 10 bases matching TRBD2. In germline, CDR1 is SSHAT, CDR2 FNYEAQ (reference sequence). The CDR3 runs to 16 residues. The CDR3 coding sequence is TGTGCTAGCAGCCCCTCACTAGCGGGAAGCACCGGGGAGCTGTTTTTT. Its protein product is CASSPSLAGSTGELFF.

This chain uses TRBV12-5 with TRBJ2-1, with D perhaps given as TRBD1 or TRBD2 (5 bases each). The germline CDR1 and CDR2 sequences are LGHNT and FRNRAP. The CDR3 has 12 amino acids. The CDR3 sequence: CATGTEYNEQFF. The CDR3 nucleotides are TGTGCAACCGGGACGGAGTACAATGAGCAGTTCTTC.

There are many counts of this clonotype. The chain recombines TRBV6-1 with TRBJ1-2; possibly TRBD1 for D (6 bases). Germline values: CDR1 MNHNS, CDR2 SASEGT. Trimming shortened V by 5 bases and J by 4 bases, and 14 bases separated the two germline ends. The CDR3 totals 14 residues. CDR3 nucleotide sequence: TGTGCCAGCAGTATTCAAGGGGGGGGCTATGGCTACACCTTC. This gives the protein CASSIQGGGYGYTF.

CDR3 DNA: TGTGCCAGCAGACTCCCGGGACCTTTCTACACCTTC. It codes for CASRLPGPFYTF. This chain connects TRBV6-2 or TRBV6-3 to TRBJ1-2; D possibly corresponds to TRBD1 (5 bases). The CDR3 covers 12 residues. The ends were cut back, 6 bases at V and 10 bases at J, with 15 bases in the middle. CDR1 and CDR2 from the germline V gene are MNHEY and SVGEGT.

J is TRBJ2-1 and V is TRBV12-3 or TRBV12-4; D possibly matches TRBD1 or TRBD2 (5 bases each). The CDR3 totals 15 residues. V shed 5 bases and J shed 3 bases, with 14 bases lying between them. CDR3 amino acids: CASSPVGTYYNEQFF. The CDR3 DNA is TGTGCCAGCAGTCCTGTTGGGACCTACTACAATGAGCAGTTCTTC.

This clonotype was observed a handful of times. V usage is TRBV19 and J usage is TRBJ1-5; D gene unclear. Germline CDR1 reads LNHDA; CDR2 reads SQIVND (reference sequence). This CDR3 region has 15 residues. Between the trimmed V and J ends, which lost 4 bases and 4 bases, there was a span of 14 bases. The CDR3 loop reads CASSTLDGSNQPQHF. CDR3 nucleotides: TGTGCCAGTAGTACGCTGGACGGATCGAATCAGCCCCAGCATTTT.